What follows are 23 T cell receptor beta chains derived from one specimen sequenced in a study of blood T cell repertoires in COVID-19. Method: immunoSEQ multiplex PCR; TCRdb's copy keeps in-frame clones and lacks some. The profile shows 250,000 to 350,000 clones, around 82% of them singletons. Material for sequencing was peripheral blood. All receptors derive from a human donor with COVID-19, enrolled during active disease. The donor label of this sample is uncertain.

The V call is TRBV9, the J call TRBJ1-4; D ambiguous. The V and J ends lost 0 bases and 4 bases respectively, with 4 bases between them. CDR1 and CDR2 (germline): SGDLS, YYNGEE. The CDR3 is 13 amino acids. CDR3 DNA: TGTGCCAGCAGCGTAGGAGTTAATGAAAAACTGTTTTTT. It encodes CASSVGVNEKLFF.

V gene TRBV4-3 combines with J gene TRBJ1-2; D not resolved. Germline V gene lookup returns CDR1 LGHNA and CDR2 YSLEER. The CDR3 is made up of 15 amino acids. Trimming left V 0 bases short and J 4 bases short, with 12 bases between. CDR3 DNA: TGCGCCAGCAGCCAAGAGCAACAGTCGATCTATGGCTACACCTTC. Its translation is CASSQEQQSIYGYTF.

The rearrangement links TRBV19 to TRBJ1-6; TRBD1 aligns across 12 bases. Trimming at V came to 6 bases and at J to 5 bases, leaving 8 bases not matched to a gene. Germline V CDR1 and CDR2: LNHDA, SQIVND (reference sequence). This CDR3 is 17 amino acids long. The CDR3, as DNA: TGTGCCAGTAGCACCCGGGACAGGGGGCCTGATAATTCACCCCTCCACTTT. Protein product: CASSTRDRGPDNSPLHF.

V gene TRBV19 combines with J gene TRBJ2-3; 7 nucleotides align to TRBD1. V lost 1 base and J lost 4; bases outside the gene matches: 2. This CDR3 spans 14 amino acids. The germline gives CDR1 LNHDA, CDR2 SQIVND (reference sequence). The CDR3 spells CASSIGQGADTQYF. The CDR3 DNA sequence: TGTGCCAGTAGTATAGGCCAGGGGGCAGATACGCAGTATTTT.

The V and J genes are TRBV5-1 and TRBJ2-1; tentative D call: TRBD2 (8 bases). Between the trimmed V and J ends, which lost 4 bases and 8 bases, there was a span of 22 bases. The CDR3 loop spans 16 amino acids. Germline assignment: CDR1 SGHRS and CDR2 YFSETQ. As DNA, the CDR3 is TGCGCCAGCAGCCCCGAGGGGGCTAGCGGGTTGGATGAGCAGTTCTTC. Residues: CASSPEGASGLDEQFF.

The CDR3 sequence is CASSTRTSGSTEQFF. CDR3 sequence (DNA): TGCGCCAGCAGCACCCGGACTAGCGGGAGTACTGAGCAGTTCTTC. This chain uses TRBV5-1 with TRBJ2-1; 13 bases agree with TRBD2. Germline V lookup: CDR1 SGHRS, CDR2 YFSETQ. V was pared by 4 bases and J by 9 bases, with 7 bases of the junction left unmatched. The CDR3 covers 15 residues.

The chain has TRBV15 and TRBJ1-5; 7 bases match TRBD1. The CDR3 is made up of 16 amino acids. Germline-derived CDR1 and CDR2 are LNHNV and YYDKDF (reference sequence). The junction had 12 bases not matched to a gene; V was cut back by 1 base and J by 9 bases. The DNA for the CDR3 is TGTGCCACCAGCAGAGCCAGGGGGGCGCTCGGTGGGCCCCAGCATTTT. The encoded protein is CATSRARGALGGPQHF. Filled out from reference TRBV15 and TRBJ1-5, the complete variable domain reads DAMVIQNPRYQVTQFGKPVTLSCSQTLNHNVMYWYQQKSSQAPKLLFHYYDKDFNNEADTPDNFQSRRPNTSFCFLDIRSPGLGDTAMYLCATSRARGALGGPQHFGDGTRLSIL.

The V gene is TRBV11-1, the J gene TRBJ1-2; D is undetermined. Per germline, CDR1 SGHAT and CDR2 FQDESV (reference sequence). Trimming stripped 2 bases from V and 4 bases from J, with 14 bases between. The CDR3 loop spans 15 amino acids. CDR3 protein: CASSLISDSGYGYTF. CDR3 nucleotide sequence: TGTGCCAGCAGCTTAATTTCGGACTCCGGCTATGGCTACACCTTC.

The gene calls are TRBV28 and TRBJ2-3, with 11 bases that match TRBD2. Germline V CDR1 and CDR2: MDHEN, SYDVKM. This CDR3 contains 18 residues. Losses at the gene ends were 4 bases for V and 4 bases for J; bases not matched to a gene: 13. CDR3 in amino acids: CASSSPTGGSGRADTQYF. CDR3 nucleotides: TGTGCCAGCAGTTCCCCCACAGGTGGTAGCGGGAGGGCAGATACGCAGTATTTT.

The chain links TRBV21-1 to TRBJ2-1; whether TRBD2, the table's D call, matches the DNA was not checked. TRBV21-1 is designated a pseudogene. The CDR3 length is 18 residues. CDR3 in amino acids: CARQRTTDEGAWEGVQFF. The CDR3 coding sequence is TGTGCCAGGCAAAGAACCACTGACGAAGGGGCATGGGAGGGGGTGCAGTTCTTC.

DNA of the CDR3: TGTGCCAGCAGCTTGGAACAGGGATATCAGCCCCAGCATTTT. Encoded protein: CASSLEQGYQPQHF. The gene calls are TRBV5-5 and TRBJ1-5, with D possibly TRBD1 on 6 matching bases. The V gene lost 0 bases and the J gene lost 5 bases, with 9 bases spanning the gap. This CDR3 comprises 14 residues. In germline, CDR1 is SGHKS, CDR2 YYEKEE (reference sequence).

This chain uses TRBV10-3 with TRBJ1-3, with D unclear. Trimming pared 8 bases from V and 0 bases from J, leaving 5 bases between. CDR1 ENHRY and CDR2 SYGVKD come from the germline V gene. CDR3 length: 12 amino acids. CDR3 sequence reads: CAIESSGNTIYF. DNA of the CDR3: TGTGCCATCGAGTCCTCTGGAAACACCATATATTTT.

Here the CDR3 reads CAISDHDRGSTEAFF. The CDR3 nucleotides read TGTGCCATCAGTGATCATGACAGGGGATCCACTGAAGCTTTCTTT. The chain couples TRBV10-3 to TRBJ1-1; TRBD1 aligns across 8 bases. V lost 3 bases to trimming and J lost 4 bases; unmatched junction nucleotides: 7. This CDR3 comprises 15 residues. CDR1 and CDR2 (germline): ENHRY, SYGVKD.

This clone was observed a handful of times. This sequence joins TRBV18 and TRBJ2-7, with a tentative D call TRBD2 (5 bases). This CDR3 spans 14 amino acids. From germline, CDR1 is KGHSH and CDR2 LQKENI. V was pared by 2 bases and J by 0 bases, with 8 bases between. CDR3 amino acids: CASSPSGLSYEQYF. The CDR3 region has the DNA TGTGCCAGCTCACCATCCGGACTCTCCTACGAGCAGTACTTC.

The V gene is TRBV5-1, the J gene TRBJ2-5, with 7 bases aligning to TRBD2. The CDR3 extends over 14 amino acids. V lost 4 bases, J lost 1 base, and 4 bases stayed unmatched. CDR1 is SGHRS, CDR2 YFSETQ, per germline. The CDR3 spells CASSAASGQETQYF. CDR3 bases: TGCGCCAGCAGCGCCGCTAGCGGCCAAGAGACCCAGTACTTC. The full variable domain, rest sourced from reference TRBV5-1 and TRBJ2-5, is KAGVTQTPRYLIKTRGQQVTLSCSPISGHRSVSWYQQTPGQGLQFLFEYFSETQRNKGNFPGRFSGRQFSNSRSEMNVSTLELGDSALYLCASSAASGQETQYFGPGTRLLVL.

As regards this clone: Mismatch with germline at one junction end may stem from a read error. This chain links TRBV28 with TRBJ1-4, with TRBD1 as a possible D gene (5 bases). Germline lookup yields CDR1 MDHEN and CDR2 SYDVKM. The CDR3 length is 14 residues. The CDR3 nucleotides read TGTGCCAGCAATTTACCGGGGACTGGCGAAAAACTGTTTTTT. Translating it yields CASNLPGTGEKLFF.

J is TRBJ2-1 and V is TRBV5-1, with TRBD2 matching 14 bases. CDR3 length: 17 amino acids. The germline CDR1 and CDR2 sequences are SGHRS and YFSETQ. The J segment lost 8 bases and the V segment lost 1 base, leaving 8 bases of the junction unmatched. The CDR3 DNA reads TGCGCCAGCAGCTTGAGAGGACTAGCGGGAGGTACAGATGAGCAGTTCTTC. The encoded protein is CASSLRGLAGGTDEQFF.

This chain joins TRBV5-1 and TRBJ1-1; 7 bases line up with TRBD1. Germline trimming cut 0 bases from V and 5 bases from J; bases unmatched to any gene: 4. In germline, CDR1 is SGHRS, CDR2 YFSETQ. The CDR3 extends over 14 amino acids. CDR3 DNA sequence: TGCGCCAGCAGCTTGGCAGGGGGTGGGACTGAAGCTTTCTTT. Its translation is CASSLAGGGTEAFF.

This clone was seen only once. The CDR3 spells CASSLVEGGGPFGHTQYF. The CDR3 bases are TGTGCCAGCAGCTTGGTTGAGGGAGGCGGCCCATTTGGACATACGCAGTATTTT. The chain employs TRBV5-6 and TRBJ2-3; a weak D match, TRBD2 (6 bases). Between the trimmed V and J ends, which lost 0 bases and 7 bases, there was a span of 24 bases. The CDR3 spans 18 residues. Germline V gene sequence: CDR1 SGHDT, CDR2 YYEEEE.

V and J are TRBV7-2 and TRBJ2-1; D uncertain. CDR1 SGHTA and CDR2 FQGNSA come from the germline V gene. V gave up 1 base and J gave up 12 bases, with 10 bases separating them. The CDR3 is made up of 12 amino acids. CDR3 protein: CASSLVPSRQFF. Written as DNA, the CDR3 is TGTGCCAGCAGCTTAGTCCCTTCCCGGCAGTTCTTC.

This clone was seen just once. This chain joins TRBV9 and TRBJ2-3; D unresolved. Germline CDR1 and CDR2: SGDLS and YYNGEE. The germline V and J ends were trimmed by 4 bases and 0 bases, with 9 bases remaining between them. CDR3 length: 14 residues. Written as DNA, the CDR3 is TGTGCCAGCAGCCCCGCCCAGAGCACAGATACGCAGTATTTT. Protein product: CASSPAQSTDTQYF.

The J gene is TRBJ1-2, the V gene TRBV5-6; D might be TRBD1 (5 bases). V was trimmed by 3 bases and J by 3 bases, leaving 12 bases between them. Germline V gene lookup returns CDR1 SGHDT and CDR2 YYEEEE. CDR3 length: 14 residues. The CDR3 protein is CASSSLRAYYGYTF. CDR3 in DNA: TGTGCCAGCAGCTCCCTCAGGGCTTACTATGGCTACACCTTC.

The chain is built from TRBV27 and TRBJ2-7, with 11 bases fitting TRBD1. Germline V gene data show CDR1 as MNHEY and CDR2 as SMNVEV (reference sequence). Germline trimming cut 2 bases from V and 7 bases from J; bases unmatched to any gene: 4. There are 14 residues in the CDR3. The CDR3 DNA is TGTGCCAGCAGTTTAGGGACAGGGGGAGGAGAGCAGTACTTC. It codes for CASSLGTGGGEQYF.